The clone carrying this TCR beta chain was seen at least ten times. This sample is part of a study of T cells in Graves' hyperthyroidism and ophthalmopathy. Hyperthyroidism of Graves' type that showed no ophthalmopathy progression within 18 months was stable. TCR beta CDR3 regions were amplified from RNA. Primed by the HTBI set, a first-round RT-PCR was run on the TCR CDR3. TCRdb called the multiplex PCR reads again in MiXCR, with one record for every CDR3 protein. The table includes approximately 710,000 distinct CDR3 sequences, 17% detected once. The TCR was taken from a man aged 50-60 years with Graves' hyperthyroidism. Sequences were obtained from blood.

Written as DNA, the CDR3 is TGTGCCTGGAGCAACACCCCCAATGAGCAGTTCTTC. Translation gives CAWSNTPNEQFF. The chain joins TRBV30 to TRBJ2-1; the D is unclear. Germline CDR1 reads GTSNPN; CDR2 reads SVGIG (reference sequence). V lost 3 bases to trimming and J lost 6 bases, with 9 bases between them. This CDR3 has 12 amino acids.